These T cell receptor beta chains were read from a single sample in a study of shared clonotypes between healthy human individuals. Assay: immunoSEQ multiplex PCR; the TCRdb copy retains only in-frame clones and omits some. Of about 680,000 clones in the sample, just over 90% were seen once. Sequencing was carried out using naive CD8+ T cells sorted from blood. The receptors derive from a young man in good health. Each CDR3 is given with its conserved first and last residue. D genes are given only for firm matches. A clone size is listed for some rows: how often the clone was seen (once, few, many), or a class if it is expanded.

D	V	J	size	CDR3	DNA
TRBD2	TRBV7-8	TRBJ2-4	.	CASSLVASGTLAGNIQYF	TGTGCCAGCAGCTTAGTGGCTAGCGGGACACTAGCCGGAAACATTCAGTACTTC
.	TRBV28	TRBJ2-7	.	CASSSGIGGSYEQYF	TGTGCCAGCAGTTCCGGAATCGGGGGCTCCTACGAGCAGTACTTC
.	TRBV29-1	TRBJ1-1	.	CSALTVLDTEAFF	TGCAGCGCCTTAACTGTCTTGGACACTGAAGCTTTCTTT
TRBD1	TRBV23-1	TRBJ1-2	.	CASRPDRASGYTF	TGCGCCAGCAGACCGGACAGGGCCTCAGGCTACACCTTC
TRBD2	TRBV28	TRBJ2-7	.	CASSFSGGKNSYEQYF	TGTGCCAGCAGTTTTTCGGGAGGCAAAAACTCCTACGAGCAGTACTTC
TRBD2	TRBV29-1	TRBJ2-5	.	CSVEETSGRAKTNWETQYF	TGCAGCGTTGAAGAGACTAGCGGGAGGGCCAAAACAAACTGGGAGACCCAGTACTTC
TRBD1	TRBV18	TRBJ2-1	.	CASSPRGTGHNEQFF	TGTGCCAGCTCACCACGGGGGACAGGGCACAATGAGCAGTTCTTC
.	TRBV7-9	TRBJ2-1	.	CASSGWGQGTSYNEQFF	TGTGCCAGCAGCGGATGGGGGCAGGGGACCTCCTACAATGAGCAGTTCTTC
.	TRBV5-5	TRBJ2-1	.	CASSLVGPYNEQFF	TGTGCCAGCAGCTTGGTAGGGCCCTACAATGAGCAGTTCTTC
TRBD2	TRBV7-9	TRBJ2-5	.	CASSLRGTGLAVQETQYF	TGTGCCAGCAGCTTAAGAGGTACGGGACTAGCGGTCCAAGAGACCCAGTACTTC
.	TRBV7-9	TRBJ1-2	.	CASSLVIGRSISGNYGYTF	TGTGCCAGCAGCTTAGTTATAGGGCGGAGTATTTCCGGAAACTATGGCTACACCTTC
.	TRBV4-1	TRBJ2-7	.	CASSGRTYEQYF	TGCGCCAGCAGTGGGAGAACCTACGAGCAGTACTTC
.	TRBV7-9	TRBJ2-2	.	CASSFNLGRTGELFF	TGTGCCAGCAGCTTCAACCTGGGGCGTACCGGGGAGCTGTTTTTT
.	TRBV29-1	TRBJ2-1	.	CSVGGDIGGHYNEQFF	TGCAGCGTTGGGGGAGATATAGGGGGACACTACAATGAGCAGTTCTTC
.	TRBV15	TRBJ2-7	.	CATSRSWAEVEYEQYF	TGTGCCACCAGCAGAAGCTGGGCTGAAGTCGAGTACGAGCAGTACTTC
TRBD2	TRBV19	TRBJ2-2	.	CASSALAASTAAGELFF	TGTGCCAGTAGTGCACTAGCGGCCTCCACTGCAGCCGGGGAGCTGTTTTTT
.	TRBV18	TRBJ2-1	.	CASSPSGGVDNEQFF	TGTGCCAGCTCACCCTCAGGGGGGGTCGACAATGAGCAGTTCTTC
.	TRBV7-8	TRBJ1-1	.	CASGWGRGTEAFF	TGTGCCAGCGGGTGGGGAAGAGGGACTGAAGCTTTCTTT
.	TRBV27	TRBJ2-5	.	CASSKITGETQYF	TGTGCCAGCAGCAAAATCACAGGGGAGACCCAGTACTTC
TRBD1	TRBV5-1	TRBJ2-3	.	CASSLTGVDTQYF	TGCGCCAGCAGCTTAACAGGGGTAGATACGCAGTATTTT
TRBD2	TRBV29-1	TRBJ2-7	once	CSVVGLAGGGSYEQYF	TGCAGCGTTGTAGGGCTAGCGGGAGGAGGCTCCTACGAGCAGTACTTC
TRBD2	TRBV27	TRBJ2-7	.	CASGQILAGGTYEQYF	TGTGCCAGCGGACAAATCCTAGCGGGAGGAACCTACGAGCAGTACTTC
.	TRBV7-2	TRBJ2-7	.	CASSRLTPSYEQYF	TGTGCCAGCAGCCGACTCACACCGTCCTACGAGCAGTACTTC
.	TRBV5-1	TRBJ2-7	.	CASSWAEGDYEQYF	TGCGCCAGCAGCTGGGCCGAAGGAGATTACGAGCAGTACTTC